This entry lists 10 T cell receptor beta chains sequenced from one sample in a study of identifying expanded T cells in peripheral blood. Generated by immunoSEQ multiplex PCR, the TCRdb table keeps only in-frame clones and is missing some. There are some 77,000 clones in the sample; around nine tenths occur only once, and under 20% lies in the top ten. The specimen was blood. These receptors were collected from a person between 18 and 70 years old in good health.

CDR3 residues: CASSLGDRNNEQFF. CDR3 DNA: TGTGCCAGCAGCTTAGGGGACAGGAACAATGAGCAGTTCTTC. This chain links TRBV7-6 with TRBJ2-1; TRBD1 matches 8 bases. CDR1 and CDR2 (germline): SGHVS, FNYEAQ. The CDR3 has 14 amino acids. V was clipped by 1 base and J by 5 bases; unmatched bases: 1.

V is TRBV29-1 and J is TRBJ2-7; 8 bases map to TRBD2. The CDR3 length is 12 residues. Germline V CDR1 and CDR2: SQVTM, ANQGSEA. V shed 2 bases, J shed 7 bases, and the junction held 4 bases outside the gene matches. The CDR3 DNA reads TGCAGCGTTGAAAGGCCTAGCGGGGAGCAGTACTTC. Protein product: CSVERPSGEQYF.

This rearrangement joins TRBV27 to TRBJ2-2; D is unresolved. The CDR3 spans 14 residues. CDR1 is MNHEY and CDR2 is SMNVEV in the germline V gene (reference sequence). V gave up 2 bases and J gave up 7 bases, with 11 bases separating them. This chain's CDR3 is CASSLKGFDGELFF. CDR3 nucleotides: TGTGCCAGCAGTTTAAAGGGATTTGACGGGGAGCTGTTTTTT.

This chain joins TRBV9 and TRBJ2-3; 9 bases match TRBD2. CDR3 length: 16 amino acids. The germline V gene has CDR1 SGDLS and CDR2 YYNGEE. The V gene end was trimmed by 5 bases and the J gene end by 2 bases; junction bases not matched to a gene: 9. The DNA for the CDR3 is TGTGCCAGCAGTTCCCAGCGGGGGGTCTTCACAGATACGCAGTATTTT. It translates to CASSSQRGVFTDTQYF.

The J gene is TRBJ1-1, the V gene TRBV5-1, with 7 bases fitting TRBD1. With 5 bases clipped from V and 0 bases from J, the junction kept 7 bases outside the gene matches. There are 15 residues in the CDR3. Germline V gives CDR1 SGHRS, CDR2 YFSETQ. Here the CDR3 DNA reads TGCGCCAGCAGTAGGGACAGCAGTTTGAACACTGAAGCTTTCTTT. It specifies CASSRDSSLNTEAFF. The full variable domain, completed using reference TRBV5-1 and TRBJ1-1, is KAGVTQTPRYLIKTRGQQVTLSCSPISGHRSVSWYQQTPGQGLQFLFEYFSETQRNKGNFPGRFSGRQFSNSRSEMNVSTLELGDSALYLCASSRDSSLNTEAFFGQGTRLTVV.

The chain employs TRBV10-3 and TRBJ1-2; D gene unclear. Germline V gene sequence: CDR1 ENHRY, CDR2 SYGVKD. This CDR3 contains 16 residues. Trimming cost V 4 bases and J 4 bases, with 19 bases left between them. The CDR3 reads CAISAGEGKDSYGYTF. Written as DNA, the CDR3 is TGTGCCATCAGTGCTGGGGAGGGAAAGGATTCCTATGGCTACACCTTC.

About this clone itself: This sample also contains other DNA sequences that code for the same CDR3. The chain carries TRBV5-6 and TRBJ2-5; D not certain. The CDR3 consists of 11 residues. Germline assignment: CDR1 SGHDT and CDR2 YYEEEE. V was clipped by 1 base and J by 4 bases, with 2 bases between them. Here the CDR3 reads CASSLRETQYF. For the CDR3, the DNA is TGTGCCAGCAGCTTGAGAGAGACCCAGTACTTC.

The V and J genes are TRBV7-2 and TRBJ1-5, with D unclear. The CDR3 is made up of 13 amino acids. CDR1 is SGHTA and CDR2 is FQGNSA in the germline V gene. V was cut by 2 bases and J by 0 bases, with 2 bases left in between. The CDR3 region is CASSLHSNQPQHF. In DNA, the CDR3 is TGTGCCAGCAGCTTACATAGCAATCAGCCCCAGCATTTT.

The table lists this clone with a count of one. The V call is TRBV4-3, the J call TRBJ1-2, with D perhaps TRBD1 (6 bases). CDR1 is LGHNA and CDR2 is YSLEER in the germline V gene. The CDR3 has 17 amino acids. Trimming left V 0 bases short and J 1 base short, with 15 bases between. The CDR3 region is CASSQEPGGRGNYGYTF. The CDR3, as DNA: TGCGCCAGCAGCCAAGAACCGGGGGGCAGGGGTAACTATGGCTACACCTTC.

The V and J genes are TRBV27 and TRBJ1-2; 7 bases agree with TRBD1. The CDR3 totals 13 residues. With V trimmed by 7 bases and J by 2 bases, 4 bases remained unmatched. Per germline, CDR1 MNHEY and CDR2 SMNVEV (reference sequence). The CDR3 sequence is CASKGTENYGYTF. The CDR3 region has the DNA TGTGCCAGCAAAGGGACAGAGAACTATGGCTACACCTTC.